The 30 T cell receptor beta chains below come from one sample, sequenced in a study of shared clonotypes between healthy human individuals. Libraries were prepared by immunoSEQ multiplex PCR; TCRdb keeps only in-frame clonotypes and omits some of them. The sample includes over a million clones, roughly 95% of them seen just once. The sample consisted of naive CD4+ T cells sorted from blood. The sample's subset: CD45RA+ positively selected. The source of these receptors is a man aged 25-45 years in good health.

The rearrangement links TRBV14 to TRBJ2-1, with TRBD2 identical over 14 bases. Trimming at V came to 4 bases and at J to 2 bases, leaving 13 bases not matched to a gene. The germline V gene encodes CDR1 SGHDN and CDR2 FVKESK. The CDR3 has 20 amino acids. CDR3 region: CASSRIIGLAGGIPYNEQFF. As DNA, the CDR3 is TGTGCCAGCAGCCGAATTATAGGACTAGCGGGAGGAATTCCCTACAATGAGCAGTTCTTC. The full variable domain, with the rest looked up from reference TRBV14 and TRBJ2-1, is EAGVTQFPSHSVIEKGQTVTLRCDPISGHDNLYWYRRVMGKEIKFLLHFVKESKQDESGMPNNRFLAERTGGTYSTLKVQPAELEDSGVYFCASSRIIGLAGGIPYNEQFFGPGTRLTVL.

The chain combines TRBV7-8 with TRBJ2-1; 9 positions agree with TRBD2. The length of the CDR3 is 17 residues. V shed 5 bases, J shed 0 bases, and the junction held 8 bases outside the gene matches. CDR1 and CDR2 from the germline V gene are SGHVS and FQNEAQ. CDR3 sequence: CASSKGGTSLSYNEQFF. The CDR3 nucleotides are TGTGCCAGCAGCAAAGGAGGGACTAGCCTCTCCTACAATGAGCAGTTCTTC.

The chain employs TRBV16 and TRBJ2-4, with D tentatively TRBD2 (5 bases). The CDR3 sequence is 13 residues long. The V gene lost 4 bases and the J gene lost 11 bases, with 15 bases spanning the gap. Germline CDR1 KGHSY, CDR2 FQNENV. The CDR3, as DNA: TGTGCCAGCAGCCCTGCCGGGATTAAAGTTCAGTACTTC. Translated, it gives CASSPAGIKVQYF. The whole variable domain, remainder taken from reference TRBV16 and TRBJ2-4, is GEEVAQTPKHLVRGEGQKAKLYCAPIKGHSYVFWYQQVLKNEFKFLISFQNENVFDETGMPKERFSAKCLPNSPCSLEIQATKLEDSAVYFCASSPAGIKVQYFGAGTRLSVL.

CDR3 bases: TGTGCCAGCACCCAACTAGCTTCCATGGGTGAGCAGTTCTTC. Protein sequence: CASTQLASMGEQFF. This chain uses TRBV6-5 with TRBJ2-1, with D tentatively TRBD2 (6 bases). Germline CDR1 and CDR2: MNHEY and SVGAGI. This CDR3 has 14 residues. Deletions cut 7 bases from V and 9 bases from J, with 19 bases between.

The rearrangement joins TRBV7-9 to TRBJ2-6, with a weak D call TRBD2 (6 bases). CDR1 SEHNR and CDR2 FQNEAQ come from the germline V gene (reference sequence). CDR3 length equals 15 residues. The V end lost 5 bases, the J end lost 2 bases, and 10 bases lay between the germline ends. CDR3 region: CASSVGGTGANVLTF. CDR3 in DNA: TGTGCCAGCAGCGTCGGGGGAACTGGGGCCAACGTCCTGACTTTC.

A note on this clone: Other DNA sequences in the sample encode the same CDR3. The chain is built from TRBV9 and TRBJ2-7; 9 bases align to TRBD1. The CDR3 extends over 13 amino acids. The V and J ends lost 1 base and 5 bases, in that order; junction bases with no gene match: 1. Per germline, CDR1 SGDLS and CDR2 YYNGEE. The CDR3 region has the DNA TGTGCCAGCAGCGTAAGGACAGGGGACGAGCAGTACTTC. It encodes CASSVRTGDEQYF. The variable domain in full, completed from reference TRBV9 and TRBJ2-7, reads DSGVTQTPKHLITATGQRVTLRCSPRSGDLSVYWYQQSLDQGLQFLIQYYNGEERAKGNILERFSAQQFPDLHSELNLSSLELGDSALYFCASSVRTGDEQYFGPGTRLTVT.

The chain links TRBV9 to TRBJ2-1; 11 positions agree with TRBD2. The CDR3 spans 17 residues. From germline, CDR1 is SGDLS and CDR2 YYNGEE. V trimming: 4 bases; J trimming: 7 bases; junction bases outside the gene matches: 13. The CDR3 here is CASSPRLLAGDRNEQFF. The CDR3 bases are TGTGCCAGCAGCCCCCGCCTACTAGCGGGAGATAGGAATGAGCAGTTCTTC. Full variable domain (rest looked up from reference TRBV9 and TRBJ2-1): DSGVTQTPKHLITATGQRVTLRCSPRSGDLSVYWYQQSLDQGLQFLIQYYNGEERAKGNILERFSAQQFPDLHSELNLSSLELGDSALYFCASSPRLLAGDRNEQFFGPGTRLTVL.

The genes are TRBV25-1 and TRBJ2-2; no clear D. The V end lost 5 bases, the J end lost 0 bases, and 4 bases lay between the germline ends. Germline V lookup: CDR1 MGHDK, CDR2 SYGVNS. The CDR3 length is 13 residues. This CDR3 reads CASSHTNTGELFF. In DNA, the CDR3 is TGTGCCAGCAGTCACACGAACACCGGGGAGCTGTTTTTT.

As concerns this clone: This specimen includes other DNA sequences encoding the same CDR3. The chain links TRBV27 to TRBJ2-7, with TRBD2 as a possible D gene (6 bases). Trimming shortened V by 2 bases and J by 1 base, and 9 bases separated the two germline ends. The V gene's germline CDR1 is MNHEY and CDR2 SMNVEV (reference sequence). This CDR3 region has 14 residues. The CDR3 loop reads CASSLRRDSYEQYF. The DNA for the CDR3 is TGTGCCAGCAGTTTACGGCGGGATTCCTACGAGCAGTACTTC.

This chain links TRBV4-1 with TRBJ2-3, with 8 bases identical to TRBD2. This CDR3 is built from 15 residues. Germline CDR1 and CDR2: MGHRA and YSYEKL. Trimming at V came to 0 bases and at J to 6 bases, leaving 5 bases not matched to a gene. CDR3 sequence: CASSQDRGGRDTQYF. The CDR3 nucleotides are TGCGCCAGCAGCCAAGATCGGGGGGGACGGGATACGCAGTATTTT.

CDR3 amino acids: CASSVQVTSNQPQHF. In DNA, the CDR3 is TGTGCCAGTAGTGTACAGGTGACTAGCAATCAGCCCCAGCATTTT. The gene calls are TRBV19 and TRBJ1-5; perhaps TRBD1 as D (5 bases). Germline V CDR1 and CDR2: LNHDA, SQIVND (reference sequence). The CDR3 has 15 amino acids. Trimming took 5 bases from V and 0 from J, leaving 11 bases between them.

The J gene is TRBJ2-3, the V gene TRBV10-1; weak D call: TRBD2 (5 bases). Germline V gene data show CDR1 as WNHNN and CDR2 as SYGVQD (reference sequence). V was cut by 3 bases and J by 5 bases, with 6 bases left in between. The CDR3 spans 12 residues. This chain's CDR3 is CASSEEGDTQYF. The CDR3 DNA follows: TGCGCCAGCAGTGAAGAGGGAGATACGCAGTATTTT.

J is TRBJ2-3 and V is TRBV29-1; D remains ambiguous. Between the trimmed V and J ends, which lost 6 bases and 5 bases, there was a span of 9 bases. The CDR3 is 11 amino acids. Germline assignment: CDR1 SQVTM and CDR2 ANQGSEA. CDR3 DNA: TGCAGCGTCCAATGGGGAGATACGCAGTATTTT. Translated: CSVQWGDTQYF.

Worth noting for this clone: Other DNA sequences in the sample encode the same CDR3. CDR3 DNA: TGTGCCAGCAGTTCGGGACAGCTCTATGGCTACACCTTC. It translates to CASSSGQLYGYTF. J is TRBJ1-2 and V is TRBV28; 7 bases align to TRBD1. J was trimmed by 4 bases and V by 4 bases; bases with no gene match: 3. CDR3 size: 13 residues. The germline V gene encodes CDR1 MDHEN and CDR2 SYDVKM.

Only a few counts were recorded for this clone. The chain recombines TRBV19 with TRBJ1-2; TRBD1 agrees at 9 bases. CDR3 length equals 14 residues. Per germline, CDR1 LNHDA and CDR2 SQIVND (reference sequence). The ends lost 3 bases at V and 4 bases at J; junction bases unmatched: 3. The CDR3 loop is CASSITGGAYGYTF. In DNA, the CDR3 is TGTGCCAGTAGTATTACAGGGGGCGCCTATGGCTACACCTTC.

The CDR3, as DNA: TGTGCCAGCAGCCGGACAGTGGGGTATCAGCCCCAGCATTTT. It yields the protein CASSRTVGYQPQHF. The chain combines TRBV5-8 with TRBJ1-5, with D tentatively TRBD1 (6 bases). V gave up 4 bases and J gave up 5 bases, with 13 bases separating them. Looked up from germline, CDR1 is SGHTS and CDR2 is YDEGEE. The CDR3 sequence is 14 residues long.

The chain joins TRBV7-2 to TRBJ1-4; perhaps TRBD1 as D (5 bases). CDR1 is SGHTA and CDR2 is FQGNSA in the germline V gene. Trimming shortened V by 0 bases and J by 10 bases, and 12 bases separated the two germline ends. The CDR3 length is 14 residues. The CDR3 DNA follows: TGTGCCAGCAGCTTAGCGAGGGGCTCTGGAAAACTGTTTTTT. The encoded protein is CASSLARGSGKLFF.

The genes are TRBV6-5 and TRBJ2-7, with D unclear. The CDR3 loop spans 13 amino acids. V gave up 2 bases and J gave up 4 bases, with 9 bases separating them. The germline gives CDR1 MNHEY, CDR2 SVGAGI. CDR3 nucleotide sequence: TGTGCCAGCAGTTACAGGTTCCAGTACGAGCAGTACTTC. It translates to CASSYRFQYEQYF.

This chain uses TRBV13 with TRBJ2-1; D might be TRBD2 (6 bases). In germline, CDR1 is PRHDT, CDR2 FYEKMQ (reference sequence). Between the trimmed V and J ends, which lost 6 bases and 5 bases, there was a span of 17 bases. The CDR3 consists of 15 residues. The CDR3 sequence is CASRHETSVHNEQFF. The DNA for the CDR3 is TGTGCCAGCAGACATGAGACTAGTGTCCACAATGAGCAGTTCTTC.

V is TRBV27 and J is TRBJ2-7, with 8 bases lining up with TRBD2. CDR1 and CDR2 (germline): MNHEY, SMNVEV (reference sequence). Trimming cost V 4 bases and J 2 bases; bases outside gene matches: 7. The CDR3 consists of 15 residues. The CDR3 sequence is CASSSQRESPYEQYF. The CDR3 DNA reads as TGTGCCAGCAGTTCCCAGCGGGAGAGCCCCTACGAGCAGTACTTC.

To note about this clone: The sample has other DNA sequences that encode this CDR3 too. The chain joins TRBV7-3 to TRBJ2-3; 9 bases fit TRBD2. The CDR3 sequence is 14 residues long. Germline CDR1 is SGHTA and CDR2 is FQGTGA. V was clipped by 3 bases and J by 3 bases; unmatched bases: 1. The CDR3 DNA is TGTGCCAGCAGCTTTAGCGGGAGTACAGATACGCAGTATTTT. It specifies CASSFSGSTDTQYF.

The V and J genes are TRBV28 and TRBJ2-1; the D is unclear. Germline CDR1 is MDHEN and CDR2 is SYDVKM. This CDR3 is 13 amino acids long. The germline V and J ends were trimmed by 6 bases and 5 bases, with 11 bases remaining between them. DNA of the CDR3: TGTGCCAGCAGGCGGCAGAATAACAATGAGCAGTTCTTC. This gives the protein CASRRQNNNEQFF. Using reference TRBV28 and TRBJ2-1 for the parts outside the CDR3, the full variable domain is DVKVTQSSRYLVKRTGEKVFLECVQDMDHENMFWYRQDPGLGLRLIYFSYDVKMKEKGDIPEGYSVSREKKERFSLILESASTNQTSMYLCASRRQNNNEQFFGPGTRLTVL.

The chain combines TRBV7-9 with TRBJ2-1, with TRBD2 matching over 12 bases. This CDR3 is 15 amino acids long. CDR1 and CDR2 from the germline V gene are SEHNR and FQNEAQ (reference sequence). With V trimmed by 5 bases and J by 6 bases, 5 bases remained unmatched. DNA for the CDR3: TGTGCCAGCAGCCCTTGGACTAGCGGGGTCAATGAGCAGTTCTTC. Its protein product is CASSPWTSGVNEQFF. The complete variable domain, with remaining parts taken from reference TRBV7-9 and TRBJ2-1, reads DTGVSQNPRHKITKRGQNVTFRCDPISEHNRLYWYRQTLGQGPEFLTYFQNEAQLEKSRLLSDRFSAERPKGSFSTLEIQRTEQGDSAMYLCASSPWTSGVNEQFFGPGTRLTVL.

The V call is TRBV4-3, the J call TRBJ2-3; 12 positions match TRBD2. Germline loops: CDR1 LGHNA, CDR2 YSLEER. The CDR3 loop spans 17 amino acids. J gave up 6 bases and V 1 base, and 8 bases lay outside the gene matches. The CDR3 loop reads CASSQGRLAGGFDTQYF. The CDR3 nucleotides read TGCGCCAGCAGCCAAGGCCGCCTAGCGGGAGGGTTTGATACGCAGTATTTT.

The chain is built from TRBV25-1 and TRBJ2-7; the D gene is possibly TRBD1 (6 bases). Trimming cost V 5 bases and J 3 bases, with 11 bases left between them. This CDR3 region has 13 residues. CDR1 is MGHDK, CDR2 SYGVNS, per germline. The CDR3 DNA is TGTGCCAGCAGTTTACAACAGGGCTACGAGCAGTACTTC. Residues: CASSLQQGYEQYF.

This chain uses TRBV6-6 with TRBJ1-1; the D is unclear. Trimming pared 4 bases from V and 6 bases from J, leaving 6 bases between. CDR1 is MNHNY, CDR2 SVGAGI, per germline (reference sequence). The CDR3 runs to 11 residues. CDR3 residues: CASSFIAEAFF. The CDR3 DNA is TGTGCCAGCAGTTTTATTGCTGAAGCTTTCTTT.

The chain couples TRBV9 to TRBJ2-2; D may correspond to TRBD1 or TRBD2 (5 bases each). The CDR3 extends over 15 amino acids. CDR1 is SGDLS and CDR2 is YYNGEE in the germline V gene. The V end lost 0 bases, the J end lost 5 bases, and 11 bases lay between the germline ends. In DNA form, the CDR3 reads TGTGCCAGCAGCGTAGGGCAGGGAGAGACCGGGGAGCTGTTTTTT. Translated: CASSVGQGETGELFF.

The rearrangement links TRBV2 to TRBJ2-7; 12 bases match TRBD2. After removal of 8 bases from V and 5 bases from J, the junction contained 22 bases not matched to a gene. CDR1 and CDR2 (germline): SNHLY, FYNNEI. This CDR3 comprises 19 residues. The CDR3 sequence is CASSQRGRLAGAIGDEQYF. In DNA form, the CDR3 reads TGTGCCAGCTCCCAAAGGGGGCGACTAGCGGGAGCAATTGGTGACGAGCAGTACTTC.

The rearrangement joins TRBV7-2 to TRBJ2-7; maybe TRBD1 (5 bases). The CDR3 is 15 amino acids. Germline CDR1 is SGHTA and CDR2 is FQGNSA. V lost 5 bases and J 5 bases, leaving 19 bases between the germline ends. This CDR3 reads CASSARRQGGHEQYF. CDR3 nucleotides: TGTGCCAGCAGCGCCCGAAGGCAGGGTGGCCACGAGCAGTACTTC.

V gene TRBV5-6 combines with J gene TRBJ1-2; D may be TRBD1 (5 bases). The CDR3 spans 14 residues. V shed 3 bases and J shed 2 bases, with 11 bases lying between them. Germline V gene data show CDR1 as SGHDT and CDR2 as YYEEEE. In DNA, the CDR3 is TGTGCCAGCAGCTCGGGGGAGGCGAACTATGGCTACACCTTC. This translates into CASSSGEANYGYTF.